These 19 T cell receptor beta chains were all obtained from the same sample, sequenced in a study of tumor-infiltrating lymphocytes in oesophageal squamous cell carcinoma. TCRdb redid the calling of the PCR reads with MiXCR, one entry per CDR3 protein. The data show 15,000 to 18,000 distinct CDR3 sequences, around half seen once. Sequences were obtained from esophageal tumor tissue. The receptors shown here come from a female donor with esophageal squamous cell carcinoma.

By sample fraction, this clonotype is medium-sized. The CDR3 reads CASSFQGHEQYF. CDR3 DNA: TGTGCCAGCAGTTTTCAGGGCCACGAGCAGTACTTC. The gene calls are TRBV12-3 or TRBV12-4 and TRBJ2-7; possibly TRBD1 for D (5 bases). The CDR3 runs 12 residues. Trimming removed 3 bases at V and 5 bases at J, with 8 bases between.

This clonotype was counted a single time. In nucleotides, the CDR3 is TGTGCCAGCAGCCCCTTCGGGACGGGGACCGTTGAGCAGTACTTC. Its protein is CASSPFGTGTVEQYF. The chain recombines TRBV28 with TRBJ2-7; D tentatively fits TRBD1 or TRBD2 (5 bases each). Trimming pared 6 bases from V and 7 bases from J, leaving 22 bases between. CDR1 MDHEN and CDR2 SYDVKM come from the germline V gene. CDR3 length: 15 amino acids.

This rearrangement joins TRBV7-3 to TRBJ1-2; 12 nucleotides agree with TRBD2. The J call may not be correct, given that the DNA end is closer to TRBJ2-1. CDR3 length: 16 residues. Germline V CDR1 and CDR2: SGHTA, FQGTGA. The CDR3 nucleotides are TGTGCCAGCAGCTTAAGAAGGACTAGCGGGAACAATGAGCAGTTCTTC. Encoded protein: CASSLRRTSGNNEQFF.

V and J are TRBV7-2 and TRBJ2-3; a possible D gene is TRBD1 (5 bases). V dropped 5 bases and J dropped 2 bases, with 11 bases sitting between them. CDR3 length: 14 residues. Germline assignment: CDR1 SGHTA and CDR2 FQGNSA. The CDR3, as DNA: TGTGCCAGCAGCCGTGACAGCTTCACAGATACGCAGTATTTT. It codes for CASSRDSFTDTQYF.

By sample share, this clonotype is medium-sized. The V and J genes are TRBV12-3 or TRBV12-4 and TRBJ2-1; D gene ambiguous. The ends were cut back, 4 bases at V and 0 bases at J, with 13 bases in the middle. The CDR3 is made up of 16 amino acids. In nucleotides, the CDR3 is TGTGCCAGCAGTTGGTCCGGGCAGAGCTCCTACAATGAGCAGTTCTTC. Encoded protein: CASSWSGQSSYNEQFF.

The sample holds a few counts of this clonotype. The chain carries TRBV7-2 and TRBJ2-5, with TRBD2 identical over 10 bases. The end of the DNA aligns better with TRBJ2-1, so the J call may be wrong. The CDR3 has 14 amino acids. Germline V lookup: CDR1 SGHTA, CDR2 FQGNSA. This CDR3 is CASSLLAGVGEQFF. The CDR3 DNA reads TGTGCCAGCAGCTTACTAGCGGGAGTGGGTGAGCAGTTCTTC.

A few counts support this clonotype. The CDR3 end shows no conserved phenylalanine or tryptophan, and so a read error is likely. The DNA is left out, because the CDR3 cannot be placed on it with certainty; the CDR3 is given as TCRdb lists it. The chain carries TRBV5-1 and TRBJ2-5. Inclusive of both ends, the CDR3 amounts to 16 amino acids. Looked up from germline, CDR1 is SGHRS and CDR2 is YFSETQ. The CDR3 loop reads CASSLDSYGVGYTFGS.

This clonotype showed up many times. The J gene is TRBJ2-5, the V gene TRBV5-6, with TRBD1 matching over 8 bases. Looked up from germline, CDR1 is SGHDT and CDR2 is YYEEEE. This CDR3 comprises 16 residues. V lost 0 bases, J lost 1 base, and 5 bases stayed unmatched. CDR3 loop: CASSLAGGTGQETQYF. The DNA of the CDR3 is TGTGCCAGCAGCTTGGCAGGGGGGACAGGCCAAGAGACCCAGTACTTC. The full variable domain, with the rest looked up from reference TRBV5-6 and TRBJ2-5, is DAGVTQSPTHLIKTRGQQVTLRCSPKSGHDTVSWYQQALGQGPQFIFQYYEEEERQRGNFPDRFSGHQFPNYSSELNVNALLLGDSALYLCASSLAGGTGQETQYFGPGTRLLVL.

The chain couples TRBV7-3 to TRBJ2-6, with D uncertain. The CDR3 contains 15 residues. Germline V gene data show CDR1 as SGHTA and CDR2 as FQGTGA. Trimming pared 2 bases from V and 0 bases from J, leaving 5 bases between. The DNA of the CDR3 is TGTGCCAGCAGCTTAGTCCTCTCTGGGGCCAACGTCCTGACTTTC. Amino acids: CASSLVLSGANVLTF.

This clonotype was seen a handful of times. The chain combines TRBV27 with TRBJ2-5; unclear D gene. The J call is in doubt because the DNA end fits TRBJ2-7 better. The CDR3 is 13 amino acids. The germline V gene encodes CDR1 MNHEY and CDR2 SMNVEV (reference sequence). The CDR3, as DNA: TGTGCCAGCAGTTTATCCTCGGGCTACGAGCAGTACTTC. Its translation: CASSLSSGYEQYF.

By frequency in the sample, this clonotype is medium-sized. The CDR3 sequence: CASSDSRQYEQYF. CDR3 in DNA: TGTGCCAGCAGTGACTCTAGGCAATACGAGCAGTACTTC. The chain joins TRBV6-1 to TRBJ2-7, with D unclear. CDR1 MNHNS and CDR2 SASEGT come from the germline V gene. The CDR3 length is 13 residues. The germline V and J ends were trimmed by 3 bases and 4 bases, with 10 bases remaining between them.

This chain connects TRBV7-4 to TRBJ1-2; 7 bases fit TRBD1. This CDR3 region has 15 residues. Germline CDR1 SGHVT, CDR2 SQSDAQ. The junction had 14 bases not matched to a gene; V was cut back by 5 bases and J by 8 bases. The CDR3 DNA sequence: TGTGCCAGCAGCCCCCGAGGAGGACAGGTGGAAGGCTACACCTTC. Translating gives CASSPRGGQVEGYTF. Combining the CDR3 with reference TRBV7-4 and TRBJ1-2 gives the whole variable domain GAGVSQSPRYKVAKRGRDVALRCDSISGHVTLYWYRQTLGQGSEVLTYSQSDAQRDKSGRPSGRFSAERPERSVSTLKIQRTEQGDSAVYLCASSPRGGQVEGYTFGSGTRLTVV.

This chain uses TRBV7-3 with TRBJ2-3; 10 bases map to TRBD2. The V gene's germline CDR1 is SGHTA and CDR2 FQGTGA. J gave up 2 bases and V 3 bases, and 2 bases lay outside the gene matches. The CDR3 contains 15 residues. The CDR3 loop reads CASSLTSGHTDTQYF. The CDR3 bases are TGTGCCAGCAGCTTGACTAGCGGGCACACAGATACGCAGTATTTT.

Ten or more counts support this clonotype. The chain uses TRBV27 and TRBJ2-1; 7 bases are a match to TRBD1. V shed 6 bases and J 3 bases; nucleotides not matched to a gene: 11. The CDR3 is 16 amino acids. Germline assignment: CDR1 MNHEY and CDR2 SMNVEV (reference sequence). For the CDR3, the DNA is TGTGCCAGCAGCCTAGGAGGACAGGCGTTCTACAATGAGCAGTTCTTC. It codes for CASSLGGQAFYNEQFF.

This clonotype was counted a few times. The V gene is TRBV7-3, the J gene TRBJ2-4, with TRBD2 matching over 8 bases. The end of the DNA aligns better with TRBJ2-7, so the J call may be wrong. CDR1 SGHTA and CDR2 FQGTGA come from the germline V gene. This CDR3 spans 13 amino acids. In DNA form, the CDR3 reads TGTGCCAGCAGCTTAGCGGGAGGACACGAGCAGTACTTC. Amino acid sequence: CASSLAGGHEQYF.

This rearrangement joins TRBV11-2 to TRBJ2-5; D might be TRBD1 (6 bases). Matching the DNA end better, TRBJ2-1 makes the J call doubtful. CDR3 size: 15 residues. The germline V gene encodes CDR1 SGHAT and CDR2 FQNNGV. CDR3 residues: CASSLAGASYNEQFF. The CDR3 DNA is TGTGCCAGCAGCTTAGCAGGGGCCTCCTACAATGAGCAGTTCTTC.

The chain combines TRBV10-3 with TRBJ2-3, with 16 bases aligning to TRBD2. There are 22 residues in the CDR3. J was trimmed by 4 bases and V by 3 bases; bases with no gene match: 19. The V gene's germline CDR1 is ENHRY and CDR2 SYGVKD. CDR3 bases: TGTGCCATCAGTGATTCCGAGGACAGCCTTCCGGGACTAGCGGGAGGGTCAGATACGCAGTATTTT. The encoded protein is CAISDSEDSLPGLAGGSDTQYF.

This clonotype was counted a single time. This rearrangement joins TRBV5-5 to TRBJ2-1; 7 bases agree with TRBD2. Near its end, the DNA agrees better with TRBJ2-7, so the J call may be wrong. CDR1 is SGHKS, CDR2 YYEKEE, per germline (reference sequence). The CDR3 length is 17 residues. The CDR3 spells CASSPTRDYPRVYEQYF. The CDR3 DNA reads TGTGCCAGCAGCCCCACCCGGGACTACCCAAGGGTCTACGAGCAGTACTTC.

The DNA for the CDR3 is TGTGCCAGCAGTTCGGGACTTAGGAGCTCCTACGAGCAGTACTTC. Translation: CASSSGLRSSYEQYF. The chain uses TRBV28 and TRBJ2-7; D is perhaps TRBD2 (6 bases). Germline CDR1 MDHEN, CDR2 SYDVKM. This CDR3 region has 15 residues. V shed 4 bases and J shed 0 bases, with 13 bases lying between them.